Below, one T cell receptor beta chain is given with its context. This entry belongs to a study of cytomegalovirus exposure and HLA in healthy donors. V was shortened by 1 base and J by 8 bases, with 8 bases between the two germline ends. The CDR3 length is 11 residues. Germline V gene sequence: CDR1 SQVTM, CDR2 ANQGSEA. In the PCR, 60 Vbeta and 13 Jbeta primers were used. Assay: immunoSEQ multiplex PCR; the TCRdb copy retains only in-frame clones and omits some. Of fewer than 200,000 clones in the sample, roughly 70% were seen once. This sequence was found in a woman aged 50 to 65 in good health and CMV-seropositive. V is TRBV29-1 and J is TRBJ1-2; D unclear. Sequenced: PBMCs. This chain's CDR3 is CSVEVVRGYTF. The CDR3 DNA reads as TGCAGCGTTGAAGTGGTCAGGGGCTACACCTTC.